The 14 T cell receptor beta chains below were found in one sample sequenced in a study of cytomegalovirus exposure and HLA in healthy donors. Profiling relied on immunoSEQ multiplex PCR, and the TCRdb table lists in-frame clones only, not all of them. The sample lists 100,000 to 150,000 clones; less than 90% were seen once. Sequenced sample: PBMCs. All receptors derive from a man between 18 and 35 years old in good health and CMV-seropositive.

This clone was counted only a few times. The gene calls are TRBV29-1 and TRBJ1-1, with D tentatively TRBD1 (5 bases). V was pared by 5 bases and J by 5 bases, with 12 bases between. Germline CDR1 and CDR2: SQVTM and ANQGSEA. The CDR3 sequence is 12 residues long. CDR3 sequence: CSVTGPYTEAFF. In nucleotides, the CDR3 is TGCAGCGTTACAGGACCTTATACTGAAGCTTTCTTT.

The chain carries TRBV28 and TRBJ2-4; TRBD1 is a possible D gene (6 bases). CDR3 length equals 13 residues. Between the trimmed V and J ends, which lost 6 bases and 8 bases, there was a span of 14 bases. In germline, CDR1 is MDHEN, CDR2 SYDVKM. CDR3 coding DNA: TGTGCCAGCAGCTTCCTCGAGGGGGACATTCAGTACTTC. Its protein product is CASSFLEGDIQYF.

The V call is TRBV5-1, the J call TRBJ2-2; D possibly corresponds to TRBD2 (6 bases). Looked up from germline, CDR1 is SGHRS and CDR2 is YFSETQ. Trimming removed 1 base at V and 1 base at J, with 8 bases between. The CDR3 totals 15 residues. This CDR3 is CASSLWGGNTGELFF. The CDR3, as DNA: TGCGCCAGCAGCTTGTGGGGAGGGAACACCGGGGAGCTGTTTTTT.

This clone was picked up one time. The V gene is TRBV27, the J gene TRBJ2-2; 14 nucleotides align to TRBD2. The CDR3 is 17 amino acids. Losses at the gene ends were 6 bases for V and 6 bases for J; bases not matched to a gene: 9. CDR1 is MNHEY and CDR2 is SMNVEV in the germline V gene (reference sequence). CDR3 nucleotide sequence: TGTGCCAGCAGGGGGACTAGCGGGGGCCCCCGTGCCGGGGAGCTGTTTTTT. Protein: CASRGTSGGPRAGELFF.

This clone was seen a single time. The chain has TRBV5-4 and TRBJ1-2; D is undetermined. The CDR3 loop spans 14 amino acids. Germline V gene sequence: CDR1 SGHNT, CDR2 YYREEE (reference sequence). Trimming took off 4 bases at V and 12 bases at J, with 22 bases between the two ends. The CDR3 DNA follows: TGTGCCAGCAGCCCTCGGACTAACACGCCTAATCACACCTTC. Its translation is CASSPRTNTPNHTF.

This clone was counted a few times. This sequence joins TRBV6-6 and TRBJ2-7, with 7 bases identical to TRBD2. The V gene end was trimmed by 8 bases and the J gene end by 0 bases; junction bases not matched to a gene: 4. Per the germline V gene, CDR1 is MNHNY and CDR2 is SVGAGI (reference sequence). The CDR3 totals 13 residues. The CDR3 sequence: CASLGGSSYEQYF. CDR3 sequence (DNA): TGTGCCAGCCTGGGAGGGAGCTCCTACGAGCAGTACTTC.

J is TRBJ2-1 and V is TRBV5-6, with no clear D. Germline assignment: CDR1 SGHDT and CDR2 YYEEEE. The CDR3 consists of 15 residues. The germline V and J ends were trimmed by 0 bases and 5 bases, with 12 bases remaining between them. CDR3 in amino acids: CASSLGSALNNEQFF. The CDR3 coding sequence is TGTGCCAGCAGCTTGGGCTCTGCGTTAAACAATGAGCAGTTCTTC.

This sequence joins TRBV5-4 and TRBJ2-1; maybe TRBD2 (5 bases). This CDR3 region has 15 residues. Germline assignment: CDR1 SGHNT and CDR2 YYREEE (reference sequence). V was shortened by 0 bases and J by 0 bases, with 7 bases between the two germline ends. The CDR3 nucleotides are TGTGCCAGCAGCTTGGTTGGGAGCTCCTACAATGAGCAGTTCTTC. Its protein is CASSLVGSSYNEQFF.

The count of this clone is one. The CDR3, as DNA: TGCAGTGCCCGGGGGGCTGCTGAAGCTTTCTTT. Its protein product is CSARGAAEAFF. The chain links TRBV20-1 to TRBJ1-1; the D gene is possibly TRBD1 (6 bases). CDR3 length: 11 residues. V lost 6 bases to trimming and J lost 6 bases, with 11 bases between them. The germline V gene has CDR1 DFQATT and CDR2 SNEGSKA (reference sequence).

V and J are TRBV6-5 and TRBJ1-6, with D possibly TRBD1 on 6 matching bases. This CDR3 has 14 residues. Trimming cost V 6 bases and J 10 bases, with 16 bases left between them. Germline assignment: CDR1 MNHEY and CDR2 SVGAGI. The CDR3 loop is CASSLTGPVSPLHF. The CDR3, as DNA: TGTGCCAGCAGCCTGACAGGCCCGGTATCACCCCTCCACTTT.

The gene calls are TRBV19 and TRBJ2-1; 10 bases line up with TRBD2. The germline V gene encodes CDR1 LNHDA and CDR2 SQIVND (reference sequence). The CDR3 totals 14 residues. The J segment lost 2 bases and the V segment lost 9 bases, leaving 4 bases of the junction unmatched. The CDR3 sequence: CASKRGGAYNEQFF. DNA for the CDR3: TGTGCCAGCAAGCGGGGGGGAGCCTACAATGAGCAGTTCTTC.

This chain connects TRBV7-9 to TRBJ2-1; the match to TRBD2 covers 7 bases. Germline CDR1 SEHNR, CDR2 FQNEAQ (reference sequence). V lost 4 bases, J lost 8 bases, and 8 bases stayed unmatched. The CDR3 is 14 amino acids. This chain's CDR3 is CASSSGLYSDEQFF. The CDR3 DNA is TGTGCCAGCAGCTCGGGACTATACTCGGATGAGCAGTTCTTC.

The V gene is TRBV5-1, the J gene TRBJ1-6; 7 bases align to TRBD1. From germline, CDR1 is SGHRS and CDR2 YFSETQ. This CDR3 is 15 amino acids long. V shed 1 base and J 9 bases; nucleotides not matched to a gene: 7. In DNA form, the CDR3 reads TGCGCCAGCAGCTTGCGGGGACAGAGTAGTTCACCCCTCCACTTT. It is translated as CASSLRGQSSSPLHF. Using reference TRBV5-1 and TRBJ1-6 for the parts outside the CDR3, the full variable domain is KAGVTQTPRYLIKTRGQQVTLSCSPISGHRSVSWYQQTPGQGLQFLFEYFSETQRNKGNFPGRFSGRQFSNSRSEMNVSTLELGDSALYLCASSLRGQSSSPLHFGNGTRLTVT.

The J gene is TRBJ1-1, the V gene TRBV4-1; possible D gene TRBD1, 6 bases. The CDR3 is made up of 13 amino acids. Germline V gene lookup returns CDR1 MGHRA and CDR2 YSYEKL. V was shortened by 3 bases and J by 8 bases, with 13 bases between the two germline ends. The CDR3, as DNA: TGCGCCAGCAGCCAGAACAGGGATCGAGAAGCTTTCTTT. Translated: CASSQNRDREAFF.